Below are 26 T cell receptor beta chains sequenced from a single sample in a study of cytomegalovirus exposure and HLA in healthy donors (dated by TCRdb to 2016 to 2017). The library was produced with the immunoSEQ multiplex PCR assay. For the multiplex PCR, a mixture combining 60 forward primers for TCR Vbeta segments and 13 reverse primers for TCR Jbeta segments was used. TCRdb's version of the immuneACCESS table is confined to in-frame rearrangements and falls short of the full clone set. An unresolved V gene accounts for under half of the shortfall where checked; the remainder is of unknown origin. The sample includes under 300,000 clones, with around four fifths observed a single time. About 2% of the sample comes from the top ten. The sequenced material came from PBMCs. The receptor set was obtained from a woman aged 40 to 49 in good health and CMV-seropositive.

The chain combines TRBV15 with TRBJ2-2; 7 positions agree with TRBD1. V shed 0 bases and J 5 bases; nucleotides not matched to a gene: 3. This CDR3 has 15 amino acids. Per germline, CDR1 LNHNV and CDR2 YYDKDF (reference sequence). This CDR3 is CATSREGGGTGELFF. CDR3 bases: TGTGCCACCAGCAGAGAAGGGGGCGGGACCGGGGAGCTGTTTTTT.

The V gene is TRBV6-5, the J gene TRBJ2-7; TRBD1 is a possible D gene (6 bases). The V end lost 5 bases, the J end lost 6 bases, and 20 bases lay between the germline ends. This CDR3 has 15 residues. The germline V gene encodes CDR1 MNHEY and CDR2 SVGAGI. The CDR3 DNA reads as TGTGCCAGCAGTCGACAGGTACCCCCCAGCGGCGAGCAGTACTTC. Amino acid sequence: CASSRQVPPSGEQYF.

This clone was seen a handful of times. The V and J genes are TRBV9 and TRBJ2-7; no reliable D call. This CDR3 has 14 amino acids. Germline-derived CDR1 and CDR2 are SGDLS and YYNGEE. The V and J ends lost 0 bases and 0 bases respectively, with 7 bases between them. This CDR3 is CASSVVPGSYEQYF. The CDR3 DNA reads TGTGCCAGCAGCGTAGTCCCAGGCTCCTACGAGCAGTACTTC. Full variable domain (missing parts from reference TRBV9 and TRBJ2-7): DSGVTQTPKHLITATGQRVTLRCSPRSGDLSVYWYQQSLDQGLQFLIQYYNGEERAKGNILERFSAQQFPDLHSELNLSSLELGDSALYFCASSVVPGSYEQYFGPGTRLTVT.

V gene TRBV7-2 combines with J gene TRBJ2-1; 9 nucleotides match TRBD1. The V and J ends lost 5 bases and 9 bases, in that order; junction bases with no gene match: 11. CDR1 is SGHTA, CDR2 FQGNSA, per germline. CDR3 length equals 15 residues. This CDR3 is CASSPPGQGWSEQFF. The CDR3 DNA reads TGTGCCAGCAGCCCACCGGGACAGGGATGGAGTGAGCAGTTCTTC.

As DNA, the CDR3 is TGTGCCAGCAGCGCCCGGGACAGCTACAATGAGCAGTTCTTC. It encodes CASSARDSYNEQFF. The V and J genes are TRBV7-6 and TRBJ2-1, with TRBD1 identical over 7 bases. The CDR3 is made up of 14 amino acids. Germline-derived CDR1 and CDR2 are SGHVS and FNYEAQ. The V and J ends lost 5 bases and 3 bases, in that order; junction bases with no gene match: 4.

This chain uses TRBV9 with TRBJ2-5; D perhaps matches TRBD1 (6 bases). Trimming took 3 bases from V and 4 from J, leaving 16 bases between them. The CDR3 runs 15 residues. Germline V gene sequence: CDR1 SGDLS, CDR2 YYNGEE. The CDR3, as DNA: TGTGCCAGCAGCGCCGGGACACGGACCCCAGAGACCCAGTACTTC. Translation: CASSAGTRTPETQYF. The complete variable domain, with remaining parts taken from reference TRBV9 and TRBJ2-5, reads DSGVTQTPKHLITATGQRVTLRCSPRSGDLSVYWYQQSLDQGLQFLIQYYNGEERAKGNILERFSAQQFPDLHSELNLSSLELGDSALYFCASSAGTRTPETQYFGPGTRLLVL.

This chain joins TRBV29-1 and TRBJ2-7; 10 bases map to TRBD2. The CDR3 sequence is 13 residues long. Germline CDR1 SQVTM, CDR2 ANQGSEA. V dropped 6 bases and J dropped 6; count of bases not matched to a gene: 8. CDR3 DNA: TGCAGCGTGTCTAGCGGGAGACTAACCGAGCAGTACTTC. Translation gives CSVSSGRLTEQYF.

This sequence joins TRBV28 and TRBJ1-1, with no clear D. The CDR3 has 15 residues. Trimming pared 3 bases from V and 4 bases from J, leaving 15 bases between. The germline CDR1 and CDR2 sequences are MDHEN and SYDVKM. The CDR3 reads CASSLYHGEVTEAFF. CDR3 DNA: TGTGCCAGCAGTTTGTATCACGGGGAAGTCACTGAAGCTTTCTTT.

In nucleotides, the CDR3 is TGTGCCAGCAGCTTCACTCTGGCACCCCTCCACTTT. Protein product: CASSFTLAPLHF. The chain employs TRBV7-9 and TRBJ1-6; D is unclear. The V gene's germline CDR1 is SEHNR and CDR2 FQNEAQ (reference sequence). V dropped 3 bases and J dropped 11 bases, with 8 bases sitting between them. The CDR3 length is 12 residues.

The DNA of the CDR3 is TGTGCCAGCAGCTTTAAGCTAGGAGCGTCCGAGCAGTACTTC. This gives the protein CASSFKLGASEQYF. This sequence joins TRBV7-2 and TRBJ2-7; D is unresolved. The ends were cut back, 3 bases at V and 6 bases at J, with 15 bases in the middle. The CDR3 runs to 14 residues. Germline V lookup: CDR1 SGHTA, CDR2 FQGNSA.

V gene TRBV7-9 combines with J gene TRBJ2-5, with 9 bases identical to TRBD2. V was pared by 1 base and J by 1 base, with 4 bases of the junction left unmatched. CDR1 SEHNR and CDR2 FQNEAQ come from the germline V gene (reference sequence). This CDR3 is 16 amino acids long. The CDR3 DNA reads TGTGCCAGCAGCTTAGTTGTGACTAGCGGCCAAGAGACCCAGTACTTC. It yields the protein CASSLVVTSGQETQYF.

CDR3 nucleotide sequence: TGTGCCAGCTCACCAAAGATGGTAGCGGGAGTCGCCGAGCAGTACTTC. This translates into CASSPKMVAGVAEQYF. This chain joins TRBV18 and TRBJ2-7; 9 bases match TRBD2. J gave up 6 bases and V 2 bases, and 11 bases lay outside the gene matches. Germline assignment: CDR1 KGHSH and CDR2 LQKENI. The CDR3 covers 16 residues.

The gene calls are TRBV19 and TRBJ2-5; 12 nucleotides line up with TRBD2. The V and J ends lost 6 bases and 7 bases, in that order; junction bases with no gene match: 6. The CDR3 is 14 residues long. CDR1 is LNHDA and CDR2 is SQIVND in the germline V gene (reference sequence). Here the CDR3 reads CASRRLAGDGTQYF. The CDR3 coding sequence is TGTGCCAGTAGGCGACTAGCGGGAGATGGGACCCAGTACTTC.

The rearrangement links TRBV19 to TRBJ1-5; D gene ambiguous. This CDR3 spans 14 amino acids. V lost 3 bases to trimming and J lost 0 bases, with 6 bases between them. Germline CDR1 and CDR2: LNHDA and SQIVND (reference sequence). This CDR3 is CASSMQVSNQPQHF. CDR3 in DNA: TGTGCCAGTAGTATGCAGGTTAGCAATCAGCCCCAGCATTTT.

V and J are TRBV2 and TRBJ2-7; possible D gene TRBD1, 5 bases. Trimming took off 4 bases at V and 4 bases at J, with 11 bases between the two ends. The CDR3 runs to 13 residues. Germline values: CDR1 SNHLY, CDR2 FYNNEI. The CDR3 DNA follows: TGTGCCAGCAGTGGACAGCAGATTTACGAGCAGTACTTC. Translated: CASSGQQIYEQYF.

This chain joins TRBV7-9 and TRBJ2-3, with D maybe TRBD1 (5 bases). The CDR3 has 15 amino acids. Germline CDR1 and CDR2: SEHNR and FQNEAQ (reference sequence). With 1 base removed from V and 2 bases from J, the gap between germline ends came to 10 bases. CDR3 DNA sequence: TGTGCCAGCAGCTTAGTGGCAGGGTCCACAGATACGCAGTATTTT. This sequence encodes CASSLVAGSTDTQYF.

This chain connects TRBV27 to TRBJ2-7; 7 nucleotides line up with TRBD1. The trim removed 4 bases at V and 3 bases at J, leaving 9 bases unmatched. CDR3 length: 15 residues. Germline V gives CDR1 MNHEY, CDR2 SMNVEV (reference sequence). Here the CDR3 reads CASSSSPGQRYEQYF. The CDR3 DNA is TGTGCCAGCAGTTCATCCCCGGGACAGCGCTACGAGCAGTACTTC.

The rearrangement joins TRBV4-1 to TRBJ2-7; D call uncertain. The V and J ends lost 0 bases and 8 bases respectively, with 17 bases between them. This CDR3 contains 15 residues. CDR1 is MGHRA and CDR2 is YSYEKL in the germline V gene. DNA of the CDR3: TGCGCCAGCAGCCAAGATATGGGCGCTTTTGTTCAGCAGTACTTC. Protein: CASSQDMGAFVQQYF.

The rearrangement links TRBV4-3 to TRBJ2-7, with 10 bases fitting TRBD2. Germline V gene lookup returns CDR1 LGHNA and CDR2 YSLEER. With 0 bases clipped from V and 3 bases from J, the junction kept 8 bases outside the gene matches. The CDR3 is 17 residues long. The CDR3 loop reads CASSQDPPSGRVYEQYF. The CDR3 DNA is TGCGCCAGCAGCCAAGATCCCCCCAGCGGGAGGGTCTACGAGCAGTACTTC.

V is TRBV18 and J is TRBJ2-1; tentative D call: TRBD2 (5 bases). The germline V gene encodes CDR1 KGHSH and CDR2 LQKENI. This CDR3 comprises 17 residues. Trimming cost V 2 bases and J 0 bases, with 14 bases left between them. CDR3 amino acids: CASSPIGSESSYNEQFF. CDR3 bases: TGTGCCAGCTCACCAATAGGTAGCGAAAGCTCCTACAATGAGCAGTTCTTC.

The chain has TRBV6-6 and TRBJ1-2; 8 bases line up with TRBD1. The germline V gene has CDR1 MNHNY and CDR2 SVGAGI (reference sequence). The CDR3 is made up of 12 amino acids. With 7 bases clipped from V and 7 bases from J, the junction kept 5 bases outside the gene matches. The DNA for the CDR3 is TGTGCCAGCAATGCAGGGGGCGGTGGCTACACCTTC. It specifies CASNAGGGGYTF.

The CDR3 loop is CAWGQRTEAFF. The CDR3 nucleotides read TGTGCCTGGGGTCAGAGGACTGAAGCTTTCTTT. The J gene is TRBJ1-1, the V gene TRBV30; D is ambiguous. CDR1 and CDR2 (germline): GTSNPN, SVGIG (reference sequence). Trimming shortened V by 5 bases and J by 5 bases, and 9 bases separated the two germline ends. The CDR3 sequence is 11 residues long.

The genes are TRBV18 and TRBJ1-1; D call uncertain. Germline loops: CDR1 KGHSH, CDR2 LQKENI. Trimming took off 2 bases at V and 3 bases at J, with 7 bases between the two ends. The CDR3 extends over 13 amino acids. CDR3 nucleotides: TGTGCCAGCTCACCATCGAGGGACACTGAAGCTTTCTTT. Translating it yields CASSPSRDTEAFF.

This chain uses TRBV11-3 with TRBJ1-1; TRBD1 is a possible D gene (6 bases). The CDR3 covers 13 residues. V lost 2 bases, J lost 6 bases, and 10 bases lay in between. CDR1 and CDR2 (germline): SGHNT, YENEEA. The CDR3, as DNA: TGTGCCAGCAGCTTATTGTACAGGGCTGAAGCTTTCTTT. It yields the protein CASSLLYRAEAFF.

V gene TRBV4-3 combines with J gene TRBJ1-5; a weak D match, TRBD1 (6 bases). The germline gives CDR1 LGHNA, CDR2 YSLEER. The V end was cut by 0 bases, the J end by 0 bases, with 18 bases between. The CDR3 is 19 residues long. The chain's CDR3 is CASSQDWAGEKASNQPQHF. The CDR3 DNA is TGCGCCAGCAGCCAAGATTGGGCAGGGGAGAAGGCTAGCAATCAGCCCCAGCATTTT.

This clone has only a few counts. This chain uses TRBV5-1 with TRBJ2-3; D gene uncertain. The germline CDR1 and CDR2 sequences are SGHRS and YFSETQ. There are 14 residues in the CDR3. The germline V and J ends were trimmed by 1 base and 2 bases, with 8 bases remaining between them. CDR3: CASSLTAYTDTQYF. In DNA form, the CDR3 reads TGCGCCAGCAGCTTGACAGCCTACACAGATACGCAGTATTTT.